This is a list of T cell receptor beta chains from one sample in a study of blood T cell repertoires in COVID-19. Assay: immunoSEQ multiplex PCR; the TCRdb copy retains only in-frame clones and omits some. The table has roughly 230,000 clones, around 83% seen once; the top ten hold approximately 9%. What was sequenced was peripheral blood. The source of these receptors is a man aged 35 to 55 with active or convalescent COVID-19. Both conserved end residues are part of each CDR3. The D gene is left open where the match is weak. For some rows the clone size is stated as once, few or many, or as a class when expanded; others skip it.

>TRBJ2-4|TRBV11-2|TRBD2|NA
TGTGCCAGCAGCCCCCGTGGCGGGAGCGACAAAAACATTCAGTACTTC
CASSPRGGSDKNIQYF
>TRBJ2-2|TRBV7-3|TRBD2|NA
TGTGCCAGCAGCTTAAAGACACTGTTAGCGGGAGCCCCCGGGGAGCTGTTTTTT
CASSLKTLLAGAPGELFF
>TRBJ1-1|TRBV11-1|NA|NA
TGTGCCAGCAGCTTACGTCTGGGCCGGGGGAACACTGAAGCTTTCTTT
CASSLRLGRGNTEAFF
>TRBJ2-5|TRBV3-1/TRBV3-2|TRBD2|NA
TGTGCCAGCAGCCAAGAGCATTCTGGGACTAGCGGGATCCAAGAGACCCAGTACTTC
CASSQEHSGTSGIQETQYF
>TRBJ1-2|TRBV6-2/TRBV6-3|NA|NA
TGTGCCAGCAGTTACGGTGGCAGGCAAACGTTCTATGGCTACACCTTC
CASSYGGRQTFYGYTF
>TRBJ1-6|TRBV7-2|NA|NA
TGTGCCAGCAGCTTCGGGAGGGGCCATTCACCCCTCCACTTT
CASSFGRGHSPLHF
>TRBJ1-1|TRBV3-1/TRBV3-2|TRBD1|NA
TGTGCCAGCAGCCAAGATCCCCGACAGGGGACTAGCTCTTTCTTT
CASSQDPRQGTSSFF
>TRBJ2-2|TRBV7-9|NA|NA
TGTGCCAGCAGCCAGGGCTACACCGGGGAGCTGTTTTTT
CASSQGYTGELFF
>TRBJ2-3|TRBV10-1|NA|NA
TGCGCCAGCAGTGAAGGAACGAGCTCCGGGGGAACAGATACGCAGTATTTT
CASSEGTSSGGTDTQYF
>TRBJ1-1|TRBV5-6|NA|once
TGTGCCAGCAGCCCGGACACGGACACTGAAGCTTTCTTT
CASSPDTDTEAFF
>TRBJ2-1|TRBV6-5|TRBD1|NA
TGTGCCAGCAACCGGGACAGCACACCTTACAATGAGCAGTTCTTC
CASNRDSTPYNEQFF
>TRBJ2-1|TRBV6-5|NA|NA
TGTGCCGCGAGGACACGGGGGTCCTACAATGAGCAGTTCTTC
CAARTRGSYNEQFF
>TRBJ1-2|TRBV4-3|NA|NA
TGCGCCAGCAGCCAGGATAACGGGGGGGGAGGTACTTATGGCTACACCTTC
CASSQDNGGGGTYGYTF
>TRBJ2-7|TRBV3-1/TRBV3-2|TRBD2|NA
TGTGCCAGCAGCCACGGTTTTGTAGCGGGAGCCTTCGAGCAGTACTTC
CASSHGFVAGAFEQYF
>TRBJ1-5|TRBV28|TRBD1|NA
TGTGCCAGCAGGCAAGACAGGGGGCCGCGTCAGCCCCAGCATTTT
CASRQDRGPRQPQHF
>TRBJ1-5|TRBV6-5|TRBD1|NA
TGTGCCAGCAGGCTGACAGGGGCGGGTCAGCCCCAGCATTTT
CASRLTGAGQPQHF
>TRBJ1-1|TRBV19|NA|medium-sized
TGTGCCAGTACTTACGAGGGGACGGGACACAGATCTCCTGAAGCTTTCTTT
CASTYEGTGHRSPEAFF
>TRBJ2-5|TRBV7-2|TRBD2|few
TGTGCCAGCAGCCCGGTGGCAGCGGGGGCCCTAAAGACCCAGTACTTC
CASSPVAAGALKTQYF
>TRBJ2-7|TRBV10-3|TRBD2|NA
TGTGCCGCTCGGACTAGCGGGAACTCCGGGCACGAGCAGTACTTC
CAARTSGNSGHEQYF
>TRBJ2-5|TRBV2|TRBD1|NA
TGTGCCAGCAGACCGGGACAGGGGGCGGGAGAGACCCAGTACTTC
CASRPGQGAGETQYF
>TRBJ2-7|TRBV7-8|TRBD2|NA
TGTGCCAGCAGCTACGGTACTAGCGGGATCTACGAGCAGTACTTC
CASSYGTSGIYEQYF
>TRBJ2-7|TRBV11-3|TRBD1|NA
TGTACCAGCAGCTTAGGACAGGGAAGGGCCTACGAGCAGTACTTC
CTSSLGQGRAYEQYF
>TRBJ1-1|TRBV10-3|NA|once
TGTGGGGCCGGGACTCCAAACACTGAAGCTTTCTTT
CGAGTPNTEAFF
>TRBJ2-1|TRBV7-7|TRBD2|NA
TGTGCTAGCAGCGTGGGGACTAGCGGGGGGTACAATGAGCAGTTCTTC
CASSVGTSGGYNEQFF
>TRBJ2-2|TRBV3-1/TRBV3-2|TRBD2|NA
TGTGCCAGCAGCCTTAGCGGGAGTAACACCGGGGAGCTGTTTTTT
CASSLSGSNTGELFF
>TRBJ2-7|TRBV3-1/TRBV3-2|NA|NA
TGTGCCAGCAGCCAAGATTGGGCTAGCTTTGAGCAGTACTTC
CASSQDWASFEQYF
>TRBJ1-5|TRBV19|TRBD1|NA
TGTGCCAGTAGAGGTCCCGGGACAGGCAGTCAGCCCCAGCATTTT
CASRGPGTGSQPQHF
>TRBJ1-1|TRBV24-1|TRBD1|once
TGTGCCACCAGTGATGGAGGACAGGGGAGCACTGAAGCTTTCTTT
CATSDGGQGSTEAFF
>TRBJ2-3|TRBV18|NA|NA
TGTGCCAGCTCACCACCCCCGGGATTGCAGATGGGAGATACGCAGTATTTT
CASSPPPGLQMGDTQYF
>TRBJ2-2|TRBV5-1|TRBD1|once
TGCGCCAGCAGACCGGACAGGGAGACCGGGGAGCTGTTTTTT
CASRPDRETGELFF
>TRBJ1-5|TRBV2|NA|few
TGTGCCAGCAGTGACACAGCTAGCAATCAGCCCCAGCATTTT
CASSDTASNQPQHF
>TRBJ2-7|TRBV7-3|NA|NA
TGTGCCAGCAGCTTAGCGGAAACCTACGAGCAGTACTTC
CASSLAETYEQYF
>TRBJ1-2|TRBV30|NA|NA
TGTGCCTGGTCTAACGGGGGAAGGAGGGGCTACACCTTC
CAWSNGGRRGYTF
>TRBJ2-1|TRBV5-1|TRBD2|few
TGCGCCAGCAGCCCGGGACTAGCGGGGCCCGGGGGGCAGTTCTTC
CASSPGLAGPGGQFF
>TRBJ2-2|TRBV7-6|NA|few
TGTGCCAGCAGCTCCGGGACATACTTCACCGGGGAGCTGTTTTTT
CASSSGTYFTGELFF
>TRBJ1-1|TRBV6-1|NA|NA
TGTGCCAGCAGTGAACGCAGGGGTTTCACTGAAGCTTTCTTT
CASSERRGFTEAFF
>TRBJ1-2|TRBV28|NA|once
TGTGCCAGCAGGGCCCTCTATGGCTACACCTTC
CASRALYGYTF
>TRBJ1-2|TRBV29-1|TRBD1|NA
TGCAGCGTTGGCCGGGACAGGGATGGCTACACCTTC
CSVGRDRDGYTF
>TRBJ2-5|TRBV4-2|TRBD2|NA
TGTGCCAGCAGCCAGCTCCCCGGGGGGAGCGAGACCCAGTACTTC
CASSQLPGGSETQYF
>TRBJ1-1|TRBV6-5|TRBD1|NA
TGTGCCAGCAGGCCGGACAGGGATAGAACTGAAGCTTTCTTT
CASRPDRDRTEAFF
>TRBJ2-3|TRBV7-2|TRBD2|NA
TGTGCCAGCAGCACCCTAGCGGGGGGATTGGGGGTCACAGATACGCAGTATTTT
CASSTLAGGLGVTDTQYF
>TRBJ1-5|TRBV24-1|TRBD1|NA
TGTGCCACCAGTGGGACAGGGGGCCCCAATCAGCCCCAGCATTTT
CATSGTGGPNQPQHF
>TRBJ2-7|TRBV7-9|NA|NA
TGTGCCAGCAGCTGGCGGACTTCCGAGCAGTACTTC
CASSWRTSEQYF
>TRBJ1-1|TRBV5-1|NA|NA
TGCGCCAGCAGCTCGGTGACGCGGGTGGACACTGAAGCTTTCTTT
CASSSVTRVDTEAFF
>TRBJ2-1|TRBV5-1|TRBD1|NA
TGCGCCAGCAGCCCCACCGGGACAGGGCATGAGCAGTTCTTC
CASSPTGTGHEQFF
>TRBJ1-1|TRBV19|NA|NA
TGTGCCAGTAGTTGGGTCGGGACTGAAGCTTTCTTT
CASSWVGTEAFF
>TRBJ1-1|TRBV19|NA|NA
TGTGCCAGTAGTATCCCACAGGTGAACACTGAAGCTTTCTTT
CASSIPQVNTEAFF
>TRBJ1-4|TRBV9|TRBD1|NA
TGTGCCAGCAGCGCCGGGACAGGGGGTTACCCTAATGAAAAACTGTTTTTT
CASSAGTGGYPNEKLFF
>TRBJ1-1|TRBV7-2|NA|NA
TGTGCCAGCAGCTTAGTAGGACAGAACACTGAAGCTTTCTTT
CASSLVGQNTEAFF
>TRBJ2-5|TRBV6-2/TRBV6-3|TRBD1|NA
TGTGCCAGCAGTTACTCAGGGGGCGGTTCGGAGACCCAGTACTTC
CASSYSGGGSETQYF
>TRBJ1-1|TRBV6-5|TRBD1|NA
TGTGCCAGCACCGGGACAGGGTACCCTGAAGCTTTCTTT
CASTGTGYPEAFF
>TRBJ1-2|TRBV6-5|NA|once
TGTGCCAGCACTCCAACCGGGAAGAACTATGGCTACACCTTC
CASTPTGKNYGYTF
>TRBJ2-2|TRBV5-5|TRBD1|NA
TGTGCCAGCAGCTTCACAGGGGGCGATACCGGGGAGCTGTTTTTT
CASSFTGGDTGELFF
>TRBJ1-1|TRBV7-2|NA|NA
TGTGCCAGCAGCTTAGCAGCCAGACTCCGGGGCGGGAGAGCTTTCTTT
CASSLAARLRGGRAFF
>TRBJ1-5|TRBV18|TRBD1|NA
TGTGCCAGCTCAGGACAGGGGATCAATCAGCCCCAGCATTTT
CASSGQGINQPQHF
>TRBJ1-4|TRBV7-6|NA|NA
TGTGCCAGCAGCTCAGACGGGATACTTTCTGAAAAACTGTTTTTT
CASSSDGILSEKLFF
>TRBJ1-1|TRBV27|NA|NA
TGTGCCAGCAGTTTAGGTACGACAGGTTTATCTGAAGCTTTCTTT
CASSLGTTGLSEAFF